The next 6 T cell receptor beta chains were all read from a single sample in a study of early T cells in non-severe SARS-CoV-2 infection (dated by TCRdb to the early 2020s). Library construction relied on 5' RACE. Sequencing was performed on a NextSeq 500. In-frame beta chains were kept once TCRdb had trimmed the public reads at Q25 with fastp and called clones with MiXCR. Identical CDR3 protein sequences are pooled into one entry, listed with their most common genes and DNA. This sample comprises over 60,000 distinct CDR3 sequences, under 15% of them detected only once. The biggest ten clones account for 4.2% of the sample. The sequenced material came from whole blood. The receptors come from an adult who was a healthcare worker with PCR-confirmed SARS-CoV-2 infection or an uninfected control (not recorded which).

As concerns this clonotype: The junction and the germline gene differ at one end; a read error may be behind it. The chain links TRBV11-2 to TRBJ2-5; D is tentatively TRBD1 or TRBD2 (5 bases each). Germline values: CDR1 SGHAT, CDR2 FQNNGV. CDR3 length: 14 residues. In DNA form, the CDR3 reads TGTGCCAGCACCCCACTCGGGGACCATGAGACCCAGTACTTC. Residues: CASTPLGDHETQYF.

This chain links TRBV7-9 with TRBJ1-2, with a tentative D call TRBD1 (6 bases). Looked up from germline, CDR1 is SEHNR and CDR2 is FQNEAQ (reference sequence). V lost 7 bases, J lost 4 bases, and 16 bases lay in between. This CDR3 has 14 amino acids. CDR3 loop: CASTDSRRSYGYTF. The CDR3 DNA is TGTGCCAGCACGGACAGCAGAAGATCCTATGGCTACACCTTC. Combining the CDR3 with reference TRBV7-9 and TRBJ1-2 gives the whole variable domain DTGVSQNPRHKITKRGQNVTFRCDPISEHNRLYWYRQTLGQGPEFLTYFQNEAQLEKSRLLSDRFSAERPKGSFSTLEIQRTEQGDSAMYLCASTDSRRSYGYTFGSGTRLTVV.

This sequence joins TRBV3-1 and TRBJ2-5; D gene unclear. From germline, CDR1 is LGHDT and CDR2 YNNKEL (reference sequence). V was shortened by 3 bases and J by 1 base, with 9 bases between the two germline ends. The CDR3 has 14 amino acids. CDR3 sequence reads: CASSQPQPQETQYF. The CDR3 coding sequence is TGTGCCAGCAGCCAGCCGCAGCCCCAAGAGACCCAGTACTTC.

The rearrangement joins TRBV3-1 to TRBJ2-7; TRBD1 matches at 7 bases. The V segment lost 5 bases and the J segment 3 bases; nucleotides outside the gene matches: 7. The CDR3 consists of 14 residues. Germline lookup yields CDR1 LGHDT and CDR2 YNNKEL (reference sequence). Here the CDR3 DNA reads TGTGCCAGCAGCGACGGGACAGAAGGCTACGAGCAGTACTTC. Its protein is CASSDGTEGYEQYF.

The gene calls are TRBV25-1 and TRBJ1-1; no reliable D call. The CDR3 covers 14 residues. Germline V CDR1 and CDR2: MGHDK, SYGVNS. V lost 3 bases to trimming and J lost 1 base, with 9 bases between them. In DNA, the CDR3 is TGTGCCAGCAGTGATGGCAGGAGGAACACTGAAGCTTTCTTT. Its protein product is CASSDGRRNTEAFF.

This chain joins TRBV14 and TRBJ2-7; no definite D call. Per the germline V gene, CDR1 is SGHDN and CDR2 is FVKESK. The V and J ends lost 2 bases and 2 bases respectively, with 4 bases between them. CDR3 length equals 12 residues. For the CDR3, the DNA is TGTGCCAGCAGCCAACCCGCCTACGAGCAGTACTTC. Amino acid sequence: CASSQPAYEQYF.